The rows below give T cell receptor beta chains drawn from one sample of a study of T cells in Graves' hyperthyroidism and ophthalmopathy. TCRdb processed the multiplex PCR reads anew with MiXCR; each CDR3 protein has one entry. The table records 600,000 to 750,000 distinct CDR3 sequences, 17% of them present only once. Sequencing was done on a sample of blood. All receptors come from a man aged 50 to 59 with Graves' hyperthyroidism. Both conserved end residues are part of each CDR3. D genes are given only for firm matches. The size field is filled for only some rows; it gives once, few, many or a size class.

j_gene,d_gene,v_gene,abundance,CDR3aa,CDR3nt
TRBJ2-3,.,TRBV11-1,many,CASSLTTGSDTQYF,TGTGCCAGCAGCTTAACCACAGGGTCAGATACGCAGTATTTT
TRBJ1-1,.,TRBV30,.,CAWSVPGVRNTEAFF,TGTGCCTGGAGTGTACCGGGCGTACGAAACACTGAAGCTTTCTTT
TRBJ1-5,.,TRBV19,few,CASSMRDQPQHF,TGTGCCAGTAGTATGAGGGATCAGCCCCAGCATTTT
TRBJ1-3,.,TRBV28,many,CASSLSLNSGNTIYF,TGTGCCAGCAGTTTATCGTTGAACTCTGGAAACACCATATATTTT
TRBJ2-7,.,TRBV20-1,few,CSARPGNSYEQYF,TGCAGTGCTAGACCTGGGAACTCCTACGAGCAGTACTTC
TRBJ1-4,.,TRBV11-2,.,CASSPTRATNEKLFF,TGTGCCAGCAGCCCGACACGTGCAACTAATGAAAAACTGTTTTTT
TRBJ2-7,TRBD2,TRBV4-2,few,CASSQVRAGGPGGYEQYF,TGTGCCAGCAGCCAAGTTCGAGCGGGAGGGCCGGGGGGATACGAGCAGTACTTC
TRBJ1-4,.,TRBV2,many,CASSQTEEKLFF,TGTGCCAGCAGTCAGACAGAGGAAAAACTGTTTTTT
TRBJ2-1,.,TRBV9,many,CASSVDLAGIYNEQFF,TGTGCCAGCAGCGTAGATTTGGCAGGGATCTACAATGAGCAGTTCTTC
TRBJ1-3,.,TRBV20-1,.,CSAREQAGNTIYF,TGCAGTGCTAGAGAACAGGCTGGAAACACCATATATTTT
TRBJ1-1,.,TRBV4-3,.,CASSAPDKNTEAFF,TGCGCCAGCAGCGCACCGGACAAGAACACTGAAGCTTTCTTT
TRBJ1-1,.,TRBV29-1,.,CSVEDRDVNTEAFF,TGCAGCGTTGAAGACAGGGACGTGAACACTGAAGCTTTCTTT
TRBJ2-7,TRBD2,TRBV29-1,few,CSVGTSGRPYEQYF,TGCAGCGTGGGGACTAGCGGGAGACCCTACGAGCAGTACTTC
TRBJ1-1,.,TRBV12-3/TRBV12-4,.,CASSFHTEASF,TGTGCCAGCAGCTTCCACACTGAAGCTTCCTTT